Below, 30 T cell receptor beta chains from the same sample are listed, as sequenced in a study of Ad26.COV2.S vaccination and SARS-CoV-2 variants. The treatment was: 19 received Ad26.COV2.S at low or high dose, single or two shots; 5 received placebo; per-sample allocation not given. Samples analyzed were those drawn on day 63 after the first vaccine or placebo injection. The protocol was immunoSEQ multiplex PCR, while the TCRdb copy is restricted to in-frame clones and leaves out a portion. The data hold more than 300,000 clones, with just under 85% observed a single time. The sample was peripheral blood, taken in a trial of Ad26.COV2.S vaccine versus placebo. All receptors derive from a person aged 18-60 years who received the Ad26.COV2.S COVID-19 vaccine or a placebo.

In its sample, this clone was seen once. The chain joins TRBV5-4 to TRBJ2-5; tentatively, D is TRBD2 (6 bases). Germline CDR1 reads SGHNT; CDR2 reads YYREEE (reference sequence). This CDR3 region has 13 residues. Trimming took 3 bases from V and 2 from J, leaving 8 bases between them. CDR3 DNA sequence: TGTGCCAGCAGCTGGAGGGAGCAAGAGACCCAGTACTTC. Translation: CASSWREQETQYF.

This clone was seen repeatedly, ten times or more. The CDR3 nucleotides are TGTGCCAGCAGCTACGCTGCGGGTGGGGCAATGAACACTGAAGCTTTCTTT. Its translation is CASSYAAGGAMNTEAFF. This chain connects TRBV11-2 to TRBJ1-1, with D perhaps TRBD1 (5 bases). Germline lookup yields CDR1 SGHAT and CDR2 FQNNGV. The CDR3 totals 17 residues. V lost 4 bases and J 0 bases, leaving 18 bases between the germline ends.

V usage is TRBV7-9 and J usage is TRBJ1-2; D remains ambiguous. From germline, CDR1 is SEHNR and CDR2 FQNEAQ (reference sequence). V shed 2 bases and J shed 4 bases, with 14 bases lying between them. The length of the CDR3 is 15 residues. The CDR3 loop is CASSLTANRVYGYTF. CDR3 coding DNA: TGTGCCAGCAGCTTAACGGCGAACCGAGTCTATGGCTACACCTTC.

CDR3 in amino acids: CSVSGVLAEQYF. DNA of the CDR3: TGCAGCGTTTCAGGGGTCTTGGCGGAGCAGTACTTC. The chain is built from TRBV29-1 and TRBJ2-7, with D possibly being TRBD1 (6 bases). Trimming removed 5 bases from V and 7 bases from J, with 15 bases in between. Per germline, CDR1 SQVTM and CDR2 ANQGSEA. The CDR3 consists of 12 residues.

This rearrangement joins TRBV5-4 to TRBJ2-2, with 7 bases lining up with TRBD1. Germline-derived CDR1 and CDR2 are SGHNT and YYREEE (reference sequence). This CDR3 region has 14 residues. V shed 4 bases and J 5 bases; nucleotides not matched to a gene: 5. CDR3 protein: CASSDRAVTGELFF. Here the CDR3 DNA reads TGTGCCAGCAGCGACAGGGCTGTGACCGGGGAGCTGTTTTTT.

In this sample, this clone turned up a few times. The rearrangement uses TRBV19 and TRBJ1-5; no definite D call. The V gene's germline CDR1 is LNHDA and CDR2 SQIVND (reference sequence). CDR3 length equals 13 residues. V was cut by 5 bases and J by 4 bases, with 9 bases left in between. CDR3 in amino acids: CASSGQSNQPQHF. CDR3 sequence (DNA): TGTGCCAGTAGTGGGCAGAGTAATCAGCCCCAGCATTTT.

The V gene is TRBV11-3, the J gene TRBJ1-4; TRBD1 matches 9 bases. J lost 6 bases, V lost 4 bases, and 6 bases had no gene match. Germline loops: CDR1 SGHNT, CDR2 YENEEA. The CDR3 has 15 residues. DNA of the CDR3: TGTGCCAGCAGCTCTATCCGGGACAGGGATGAAAAACTGTTTTTT. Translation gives CASSSIRDRDEKLFF.

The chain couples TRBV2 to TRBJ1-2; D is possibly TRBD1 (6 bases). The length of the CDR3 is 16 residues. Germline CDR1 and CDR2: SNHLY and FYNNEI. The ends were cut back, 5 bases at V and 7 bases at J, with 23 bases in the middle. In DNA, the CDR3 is TGTGCCAGCAGTAAAAATACTCGCAGGGGTATCGGTGGCTACACCTTC. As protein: CASSKNTRRGIGGYTF.

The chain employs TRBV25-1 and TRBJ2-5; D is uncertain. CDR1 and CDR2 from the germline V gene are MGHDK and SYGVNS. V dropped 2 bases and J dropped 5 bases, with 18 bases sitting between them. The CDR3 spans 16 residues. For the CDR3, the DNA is TGTGCCAGCAGTGAAGGGCAGGCCCTGGGTGAGGAGACCCAGTACTTC. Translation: CASSEGQALGEETQYF.

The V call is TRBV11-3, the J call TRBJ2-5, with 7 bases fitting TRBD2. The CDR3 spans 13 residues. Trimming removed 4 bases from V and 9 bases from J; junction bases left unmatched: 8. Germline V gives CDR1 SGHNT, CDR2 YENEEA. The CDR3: CASSSSTAGPQYF. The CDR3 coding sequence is TGTGCCAGCAGCTCGAGCACAGCGGGGCCCCAGTACTTC.

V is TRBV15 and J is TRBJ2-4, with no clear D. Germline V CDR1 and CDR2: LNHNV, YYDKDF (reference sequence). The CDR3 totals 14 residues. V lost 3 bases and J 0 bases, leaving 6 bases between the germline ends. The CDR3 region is CATSSVEAKNIQYF. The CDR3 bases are TGTGCCACCAGCAGTGTAGAAGCCAAAAACATTCAGTACTTC.

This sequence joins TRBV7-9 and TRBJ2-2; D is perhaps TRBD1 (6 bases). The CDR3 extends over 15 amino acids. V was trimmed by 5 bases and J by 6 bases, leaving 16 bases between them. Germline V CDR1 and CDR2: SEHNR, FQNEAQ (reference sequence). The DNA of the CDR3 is TGTGCCAGCAGCCACTTGGACAGACGGTCCGGGGAGCTGTTTTTT. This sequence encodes CASSHLDRRSGELFF. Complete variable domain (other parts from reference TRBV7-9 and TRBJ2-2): DTGVSQNPRHKITKRGQNVTFRCDPISEHNRLYWYRQTLGQGPEFLTYFQNEAQLEKSRLLSDRFSAERPKGSFSTLEIQRTEQGDSAMYLCASSHLDRRSGELFFGEGSRLTVL.

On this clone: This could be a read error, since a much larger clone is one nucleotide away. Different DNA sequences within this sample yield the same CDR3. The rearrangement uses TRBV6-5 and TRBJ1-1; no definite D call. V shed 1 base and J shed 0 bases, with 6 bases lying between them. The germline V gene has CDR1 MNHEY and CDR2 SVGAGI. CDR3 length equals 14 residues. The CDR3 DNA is TGTGCCAGCAGTTACTATGGGGTGAACACTGAAGCTTTCTTT. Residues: CASSYYGVNTEAFF.

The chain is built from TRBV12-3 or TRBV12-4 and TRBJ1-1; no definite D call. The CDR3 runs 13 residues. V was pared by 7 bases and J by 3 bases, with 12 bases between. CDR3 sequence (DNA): TGTGCCAGCACCCAATTCAGCGACACTGAAGCTTTCTTT. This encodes CASTQFSDTEAFF.

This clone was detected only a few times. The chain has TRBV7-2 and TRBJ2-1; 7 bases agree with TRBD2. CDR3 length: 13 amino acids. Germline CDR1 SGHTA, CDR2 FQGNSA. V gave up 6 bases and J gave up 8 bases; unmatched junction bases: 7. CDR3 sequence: CASRPTSFDEQFF. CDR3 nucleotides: TGTGCCAGCAGGCCGACTAGCTTTGATGAGCAGTTCTTC.

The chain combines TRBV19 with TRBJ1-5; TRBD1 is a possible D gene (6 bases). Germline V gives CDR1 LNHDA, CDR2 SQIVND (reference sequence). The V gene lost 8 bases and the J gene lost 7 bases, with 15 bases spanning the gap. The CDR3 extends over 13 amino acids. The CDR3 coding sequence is TGTGCCAGTGCGATGGGGGCAGGCCAGCCCCAGCATTTT. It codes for CASAMGAGQPQHF.

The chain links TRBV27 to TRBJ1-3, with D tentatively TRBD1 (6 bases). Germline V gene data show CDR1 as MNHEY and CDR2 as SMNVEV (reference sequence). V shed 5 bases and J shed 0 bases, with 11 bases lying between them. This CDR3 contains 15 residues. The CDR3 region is CASSPQGSSGNTIYF. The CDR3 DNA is TGTGCCAGCAGTCCCCAGGGGTCCTCTGGAAACACCATATATTTT.

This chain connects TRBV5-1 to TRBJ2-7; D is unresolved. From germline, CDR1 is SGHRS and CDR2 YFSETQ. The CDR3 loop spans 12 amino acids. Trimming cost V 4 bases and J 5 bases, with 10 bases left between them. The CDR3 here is CASSPAGDEQYF. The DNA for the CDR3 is TGCGCCAGCAGCCCCGCTGGGGACGAGCAGTACTTC.

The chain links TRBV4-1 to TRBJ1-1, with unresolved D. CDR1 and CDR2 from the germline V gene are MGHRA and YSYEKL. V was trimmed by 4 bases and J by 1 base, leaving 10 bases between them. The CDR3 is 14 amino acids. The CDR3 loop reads CASSPLAGNTEAFF. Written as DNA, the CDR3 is TGCGCCAGCAGCCCTCTGGCAGGGAACACTGAAGCTTTCTTT.

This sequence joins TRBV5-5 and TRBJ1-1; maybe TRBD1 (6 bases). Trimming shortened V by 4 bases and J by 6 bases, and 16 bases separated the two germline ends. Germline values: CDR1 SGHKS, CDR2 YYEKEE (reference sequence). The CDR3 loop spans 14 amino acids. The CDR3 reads CASSAGGGLSEAFF. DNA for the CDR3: TGTGCCAGCAGCGCGGGAGGGGGGCTGTCTGAAGCTTTCTTT.

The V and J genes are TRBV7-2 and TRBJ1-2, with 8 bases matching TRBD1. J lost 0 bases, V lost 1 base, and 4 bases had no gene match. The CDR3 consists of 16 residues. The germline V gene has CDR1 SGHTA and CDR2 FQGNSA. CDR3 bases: TGTGCCAGCAGCTTAGATGCAGGGGGCACTAACTATGGCTACACCTTC. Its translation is CASSLDAGGTNYGYTF. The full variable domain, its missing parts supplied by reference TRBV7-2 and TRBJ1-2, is GAGVSQSPSNKVTEKGKDVELRCDPISGHTALYWYRQSLGQGLEFLIYFQGNSAPDKSGLPSDRFSAERTGGSVSTLTIQRTQQEDSAVYLCASSLDAGGTNYGYTFGSGTRLTVV.

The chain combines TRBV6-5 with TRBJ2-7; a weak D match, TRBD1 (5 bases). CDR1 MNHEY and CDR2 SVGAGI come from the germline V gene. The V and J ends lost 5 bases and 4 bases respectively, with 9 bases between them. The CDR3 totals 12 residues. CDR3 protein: CASSRTGYEQYF. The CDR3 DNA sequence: TGTGCCAGCAGTAGAACAGGTTACGAGCAGTACTTC.

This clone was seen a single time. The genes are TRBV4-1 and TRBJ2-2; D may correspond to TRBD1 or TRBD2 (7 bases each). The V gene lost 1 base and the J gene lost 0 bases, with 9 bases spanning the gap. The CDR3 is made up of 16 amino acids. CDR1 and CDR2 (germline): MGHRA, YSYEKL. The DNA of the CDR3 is TGCGCCAGCAGCCAAGCAGGGGGGGCGAACACCGGGGAGCTGTTTTTT. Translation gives CASSQAGGANTGELFF.

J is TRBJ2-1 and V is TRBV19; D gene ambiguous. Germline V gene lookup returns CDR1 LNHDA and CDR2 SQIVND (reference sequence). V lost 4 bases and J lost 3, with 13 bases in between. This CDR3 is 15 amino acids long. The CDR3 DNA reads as TGTGCCAGTAGTAAAGACTCTCCTGGCTACAATGAGCAGTTCTTC. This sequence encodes CASSKDSPGYNEQFF. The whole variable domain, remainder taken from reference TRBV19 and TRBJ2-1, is DGGITQSPKYLFRKEGQNVTLSCEQNLNHDAMYWYRQDPGQGLRLIYYSQIVNDFQKGDIAEGYSVSREKKESFPLTVTSAQKNPTAFYLCASSKDSPGYNEQFFGPGTRLTVL.

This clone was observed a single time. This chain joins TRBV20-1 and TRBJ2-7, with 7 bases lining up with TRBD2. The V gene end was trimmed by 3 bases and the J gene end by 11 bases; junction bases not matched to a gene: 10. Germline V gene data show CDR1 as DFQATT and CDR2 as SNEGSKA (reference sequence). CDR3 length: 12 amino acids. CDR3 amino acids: CSASSYGGKEYF. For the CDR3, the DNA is TGCAGTGCTAGTTCGTACGGGGGGAAGGAGTACTTC.

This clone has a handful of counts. The CDR3 reads CASSSSTSSQETQYF. CDR3 sequence (DNA): TGTGCCAGTAGTTCCAGCACCTCGTCTCAAGAGACCCAGTACTTC. V and J are TRBV19 and TRBJ2-5; D unresolved. V lost 5 bases and J lost 2, with 15 bases in between. This CDR3 comprises 15 residues. The germline V gene has CDR1 LNHDA and CDR2 SQIVND (reference sequence).

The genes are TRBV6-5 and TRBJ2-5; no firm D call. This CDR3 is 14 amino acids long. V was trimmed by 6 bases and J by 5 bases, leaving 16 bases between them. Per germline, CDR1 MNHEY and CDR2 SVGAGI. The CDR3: CASSPTFGSETQYF. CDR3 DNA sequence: TGTGCCAGCAGCCCGACATTTGGCAGTGAGACCCAGTACTTC.

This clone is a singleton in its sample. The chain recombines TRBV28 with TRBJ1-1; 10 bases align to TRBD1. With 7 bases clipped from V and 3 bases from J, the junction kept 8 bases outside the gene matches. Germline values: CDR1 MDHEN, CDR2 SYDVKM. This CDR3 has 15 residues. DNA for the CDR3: TGTGCCAGCACCCGATGGACAGGGGGGGACACTGAAGCTTTCTTT. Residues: CASTRWTGGDTEAFF.

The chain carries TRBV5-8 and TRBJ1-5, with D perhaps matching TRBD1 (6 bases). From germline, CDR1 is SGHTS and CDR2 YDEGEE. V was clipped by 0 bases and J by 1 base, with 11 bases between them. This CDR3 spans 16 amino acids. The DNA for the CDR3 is TGTGCCAGCAGCTTGGGGGGGCGCGTCAGCAATCAGCCCCAGCATTTT. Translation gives CASSLGGRVSNQPQHF.

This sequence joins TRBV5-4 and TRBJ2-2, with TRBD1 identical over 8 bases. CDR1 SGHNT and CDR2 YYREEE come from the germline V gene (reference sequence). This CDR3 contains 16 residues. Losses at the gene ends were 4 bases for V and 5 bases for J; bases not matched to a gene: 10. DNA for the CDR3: TGTGCCAGCAGCGAGGGGGGCAGGGGGCCTACCGGGGAGCTGTTTTTT. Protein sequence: CASSEGGRGPTGELFF.